These 28 T cell receptor beta chains were sequenced from one sample in a study of shared clonotypes between healthy human individuals (dated by TCRdb to the early 2020s). Library construction relied on the immunoSEQ multiplex PCR assay. This is the immuneACCESS table as TCRdb keeps it, with only in-frame sequences that have V and J called. A part of the clones is gone; compared with another copy, unresolved V genes explain less than half, and the rest is unexplained. In this sample the table shows some 500,000 clones, 95% to 97% of which occur a single time. The ten most abundant clones make up nearly 0.065% of the sample. Sequenced input: naive CD4+ T cells sorted from blood. The sample's cell subset or site label, decoded: CD45RA+ positively selected. The source is a woman under 40 in good health.

V is TRBV30 and J is TRBJ2-1, with TRBD2 as a possible D gene (5 bases). There are 11 residues in the CDR3. The V end lost 4 bases, the J end lost 9 bases, and 10 bases lay between the germline ends. CDR1 and CDR2 from the germline V gene are GTSNPN and SVGIG (reference sequence). The CDR3 spells CAWKHEGEQFF. As DNA, the CDR3 is TGTGCCTGGAAGCACGAGGGTGAGCAGTTCTTC.

The rearrangement joins TRBV11-2 to TRBJ2-7, with D maybe TRBD2 (6 bases). Trimming left V 5 bases short and J 6 bases short, with 20 bases between. Germline V gene data show CDR1 as SGHAT and CDR2 as FQNNGV. The CDR3 has 15 amino acids. As DNA, the CDR3 is TGTGCCAGCAGCCTAGCCGGCGGCGGGATGTCCGAGCAGTACTTC. Its translation: CASSLAGGGMSEQYF.

The V gene is TRBV28, the J gene TRBJ2-3; D is perhaps TRBD1 (5 bases). Germline-derived CDR1 and CDR2 are MDHEN and SYDVKM. The CDR3 runs 17 residues. The V end was cut by 6 bases, the J end by 0 bases, with 19 bases between. CDR3 nucleotide sequence: TGTGCCAGCAGACCTTACGACAGACCCCTTAGCACAGATACGCAGTATTTT. It translates to CASRPYDRPLSTDTQYF.

The chain uses TRBV4-2 and TRBJ2-6; 7 nucleotides agree with TRBD2. The length of the CDR3 is 17 residues. V trimming: 7 bases; J trimming: 0 bases; junction bases outside the gene matches: 9. Germline values: CDR1 LGHNA, CDR2 YNFKEQ. The CDR3 spells CASNQVLAPSGANVLTF. Here the CDR3 DNA reads TGTGCCAGCAACCAGGTACTAGCGCCCTCTGGGGCCAACGTCCTGACTTTC.

The CDR3, as DNA: TGTGCCAGTAGTTCCTCTTCTAGCGGGAGGAATGAGCAGTTCTTC. Its translation is CASSSSSSGRNEQFF. The chain joins TRBV19 to TRBJ2-1; 11 bases line up with TRBD2. V lost 5 bases to trimming and J lost 7 bases; unmatched junction nucleotides: 7. The CDR3 loop spans 15 amino acids. Per the germline V gene, CDR1 is LNHDA and CDR2 is SQIVND (reference sequence). Complete variable domain (other parts from reference TRBV19 and TRBJ2-1): DGGITQSPKYLFRKEGQNVTLSCEQNLNHDAMYWYRQDPGQGLRLIYYSQIVNDFQKGDIAEGYSVSREKKESFPLTVTSAQKNPTAFYLCASSSSSSGRNEQFFGPGTRLTVL.

The chain joins TRBV2 to TRBJ2-3; D possibly corresponds to TRBD1 (5 bases). V lost 10 bases, J lost 2 bases, and 19 bases lay in between. The CDR3 totals 15 residues. Germline V gives CDR1 SNHLY, CDR2 FYNNEI. The DNA for the CDR3 is TGTGCCAACCAAGCCAGGGCCGCCTCCACAGATACGCAGTATTTT. It specifies CANQARAASTDTQYF.

V usage is TRBV5-6 and J usage is TRBJ1-1, with TRBD1 identical over 8 bases. Trimming removed 3 bases from V and 5 bases from J; junction bases left unmatched: 6. The germline V gene has CDR1 SGHDT and CDR2 YYEEEE. The length of the CDR3 is 14 residues. The CDR3 sequence: CASSSTRGLTEAFF. The DNA of the CDR3 is TGTGCCAGCAGCTCTACCAGGGGGCTAACTGAAGCTTTCTTT.

The chain employs TRBV6-1 and TRBJ2-7; 8 bases fit TRBD1. After removal of 4 bases from V and 4 bases from J, the junction contained 3 bases not matched to a gene. Germline V lookup: CDR1 MNHNS, CDR2 SASEGT. The CDR3 length is 13 residues. The CDR3 reads CASSGQGKYEQYF. In nucleotides, the CDR3 is TGTGCCAGCAGTGGACAGGGGAAGTACGAGCAGTACTTC.

The gene calls are TRBV6-5 and TRBJ1-1; possible D gene TRBD1, 5 bases. The CDR3 length is 14 residues. V was pared by 8 bases and J by 5 bases, with 18 bases between. Germline CDR1 and CDR2: MNHEY and SVGAGI. CDR3 protein: CASGPGGRGTEAFF. The CDR3 nucleotides read TGTGCCAGCGGACCGGGGGGTCGTGGGACTGAAGCTTTCTTT.

This clone was seen more than once but under ten times. The chain has TRBV5-1 and TRBJ2-1; 15 nucleotides match TRBD2. Unmatched junction bases numbered 2, after V lost 4 bases and J lost 3 bases. The CDR3 totals 16 residues. Germline CDR1 SGHRS, CDR2 YFSETQ. CDR3 DNA: TGCGCCAGCAGCCCGGGACTAGCGGGAGGCTACAATGAGCAGTTCTTC. Encoded protein: CASSPGLAGGYNEQFF.

The V gene is TRBV30, the J gene TRBJ1-3; tentative D call: TRBD1 (5 bases). The CDR3 covers 15 residues. CDR1 and CDR2 (germline): GTSNPN, SVGIG (reference sequence). Trimming left V 3 bases short and J 3 bases short, with 15 bases between. CDR3 nucleotide sequence: TGTGCCTGGAGCGCCCATGGGGGGAATGGAAACACCATATATTTT. It yields the protein CAWSAHGGNGNTIYF.

The V gene is TRBV10-3, the J gene TRBJ2-5, with 9 bases lining up with TRBD2. V trimming: 0 bases; J trimming: 2 bases; junction bases outside the gene matches: 4. The CDR3 runs 16 residues. Germline CDR1 reads ENHRY; CDR2 reads SYGVKD. The CDR3 DNA sequence: TGTGCCATCAGTGAGTCCCTAGCGGGGTCGCAAGAGACCCAGTACTTC. Translating gives CAISESLAGSQETQYF.

The chain recombines TRBV6-5 with TRBJ1-2; D is possibly TRBD1 (5 bases). V was clipped by 5 bases and J by 7 bases, with 17 bases between them. The germline V gene has CDR1 MNHEY and CDR2 SVGAGI. The CDR3 is 14 residues long. CDR3 sequence reads: CASSPSPGRSGYTF. The CDR3 DNA reads as TGTGCCAGCAGTCCCTCGCCAGGGAGATCTGGCTACACCTTC.

CDR3 amino acids: CASRHWGAQRLTKNIQYF. CDR3 in DNA: TGTGCCAGCAGACACTGGGGGGCCCAGAGACTAACCAAAAACATTCAGTACTTC. The V call is TRBV28, the J call TRBJ2-4; D is possibly TRBD1 or TRBD2 (6 bases each). CDR3 length: 18 amino acids. Deletions cut 6 bases from V and 2 bases from J, with 23 bases between. Germline CDR1 reads MDHEN; CDR2 reads SYDVKM.

V usage is TRBV19 and J usage is TRBJ1-1, with TRBD1 as a possible D gene (6 bases). The CDR3 runs 15 residues. Per the germline V gene, CDR1 is LNHDA and CDR2 is SQIVND (reference sequence). Trimming pared 5 bases from V and 4 bases from J, leaving 17 bases between. Here the CDR3 DNA reads TGTGCCAGTAGTCCGGGGGGTCAGGGGAGCACTGAAGCTTTCTTT. It codes for CASSPGGQGSTEAFF. The entire variable domain, with the rest obtained from reference TRBV19 and TRBJ1-1, is as follows: DGGITQSPKYLFRKEGQNVTLSCEQNLNHDAMYWYRQDPGQGLRLIYYSQIVNDFQKGDIAEGYSVSREKKESFPLTVTSAQKNPTAFYLCASSPGGQGSTEAFFGQGTRLTVV.

The chain carries TRBV7-9 and TRBJ1-1, with D possibly matching TRBD1 (5 bases). CDR3 length equals 13 residues. Trimming stripped 1 base from V and 7 bases from J, with 10 bases between. Per germline, CDR1 SEHNR and CDR2 FQNEAQ (reference sequence). DNA of the CDR3: TGTGCCAGCAGCTTAGACCAGGGAAGTGAAGCTTTCTTT. Translation gives CASSLDQGSEAFF. The whole variable domain, remainder taken from reference TRBV7-9 and TRBJ1-1, is DTGVSQNPRHKITKRGQNVTFRCDPISEHNRLYWYRQTLGQGPEFLTYFQNEAQLEKSRLLSDRFSAERPKGSFSTLEIQRTEQGDSAMYLCASSLDQGSEAFFGQGTRLTVV.

The rearrangement uses TRBV25-1 and TRBJ2-2; possibly TRBD1 for D (6 bases). Between the trimmed V and J ends, which lost 11 bases and 4 bases, there was a span of 14 bases. CDR1 is MGHDK, CDR2 SYGVNS, per germline. This CDR3 is 13 amino acids long. The CDR3 region has the DNA TGTGCCGGACAGAAAGGCACCACCGGGGAGCTGTTTTTT. Encoded protein: CAGQKGTTGELFF.

This rearrangement joins TRBV5-1 to TRBJ2-7, with 7 bases lining up with TRBD1. V lost 2 bases, J lost 3 bases, and 5 bases stayed unmatched. CDR3 length: 14 residues. Germline V gene lookup returns CDR1 SGHRS and CDR2 YFSETQ. The CDR3 region is CASSLSWDSYEQYF. CDR3 bases: TGCGCCAGCAGCTTAAGTTGGGACAGCTACGAGCAGTACTTC.

The chain combines TRBV6-1 with TRBJ1-1, with D unresolved. V dropped 4 bases and J dropped 2 bases, with 8 bases sitting between them. Germline V gene lookup returns CDR1 MNHNS and CDR2 SASEGT. This CDR3 has 13 amino acids. CDR3 sequence: CASSGRINTEAFF. DNA of the CDR3: TGTGCCAGCAGTGGCAGGATAAACACTGAAGCTTTCTTT.

The rearrangement uses TRBV6-1 and TRBJ2-5; D might be TRBD1 (5 bases). The germline V gene encodes CDR1 MNHNS and CDR2 SASEGT. Trimming pared 8 bases from V and 4 bases from J, leaving 17 bases between. The CDR3 loop spans 14 amino acids. The CDR3 protein is CASFRQGMGETQYF. The CDR3 nucleotides read TGTGCCAGCTTCCGTCAGGGAATGGGAGAGACCCAGTACTTC.

This chain connects TRBV19 to TRBJ2-2, with 9 positions matching TRBD2. Germline CDR1 LNHDA, CDR2 SQIVND (reference sequence). Trimming took 5 bases from V and 3 from J; bases not matched to a gene: 16. The CDR3 spans 19 residues. The CDR3 bases are TGTGCCAGTAGTGCCCTCGGGAATAGCGGGAGTGGATACACCGGGGAGCTGTTTTTT. Protein sequence: CASSALGNSGSGYTGELFF.

CDR3 coding DNA: TGTGCCAGCAGTTCGACAGCTGCAACTAATGAAAAACTGTTTTTT. It translates to CASSSTAATNEKLFF. The chain combines TRBV28 with TRBJ1-4, with D maybe TRBD1 (5 bases). Deletions cut 4 bases from V and 0 bases from J, with 9 bases between. Germline lookup yields CDR1 MDHEN and CDR2 SYDVKM. The CDR3 covers 15 residues.

The chain has TRBV4-1 and TRBJ2-3; D may be TRBD1 or TRBD2 (5 bases each). The CDR3 runs to 18 residues. CDR1 MGHRA and CDR2 YSYEKL come from the germline V gene. The V and J ends lost 1 base and 5 bases respectively, with 22 bases between them. CDR3 nucleotide sequence: TGCGCCAGCAGCCAAGTTATGACGGGGCGGCTGGGGGAAGATACGCAGTATTTT. The encoded protein is CASSQVMTGRLGEDTQYF.

The count of this clone is one. The rearrangement uses TRBV25-1 and TRBJ2-5, with D possibly TRBD1 on 5 matching bases. The end of the DNA fits TRBJ2-7 better, so the J call may be wrong. The germline V gene has CDR1 MGHDK and CDR2 SYGVNS. CDR3 length equals 13 residues. The CDR3 DNA reads TGTGCCAGCAGTAATCAGGGCGGCTACGAGCAGTACTTC. This gives the protein CASSNQGGYEQYF.

The CDR3 nucleotides read TGTGCCACCAGCAGACGGGGACAGGCCGGGGAGCTGTTTTTT. This translates into CATSRRGQAGELFF. The chain employs TRBV15 and TRBJ2-2; 8 nucleotides match TRBD1. The CDR3 has 14 amino acids. After removal of 2 bases from V and 6 bases from J, the junction contained 2 bases not matched to a gene. CDR1 and CDR2 (germline): LNHNV, YYDKDF (reference sequence).

The chain employs TRBV28 and TRBJ2-7, with 8 positions matching TRBD1. CDR1 and CDR2 (germline): MDHEN, SYDVKM. Losses at the gene ends were 2 bases for V and 0 bases for J; bases not matched to a gene: 0. The CDR3 consists of 14 residues. CDR3 loop: CASSLQGASYEQYF. The CDR3 DNA sequence: TGTGCCAGCAGTTTACAGGGGGCCTCCTACGAGCAGTACTTC.

The count of this clone is one. This sequence joins TRBV11-2 and TRBJ1-1, with no clear D. The germline V and J ends were trimmed by 0 bases and 7 bases, with 9 bases remaining between them. CDR3 size: 13 residues. CDR1 SGHAT and CDR2 FQNNGV come from the germline V gene. The CDR3 DNA reads as TGTGCCAGCAGCTTAGATCAAGGAGGTGAAGCTTTCTTT. Encoded protein: CASSLDQGGEAFF.

The chain recombines TRBV7-6 with TRBJ2-5, with TRBD2 identical over 12 bases. Matching the DNA end better, TRBJ2-7 makes the J call doubtful. CDR3 length: 15 residues. Germline values: CDR1 SGHVS, CDR2 FNYEAQ. The CDR3 sequence: CASTELAGGTYEQYF. In DNA, the CDR3 is TGTGCCAGCACCGAACTAGCGGGGGGCACCTACGAGCAGTACTTC.